This T cell receptor beta chain was found in a study of blood T cell repertoires in COVID-19. Germline V gene data show CDR1 as SGHTA and CDR2 as FQGNSA. This CDR3 has 15 amino acids. Trimming removed 4 bases from V and 8 bases from J; junction bases left unmatched: 7. Recruits, aged about 18 to 100 years, lived in 24 US areas. Clones were read by immunoSEQ multiplex PCR, and TCRdb kept only the in-frame ones, dropping some. The top ten clones hold about 1.8% of a sample with some 270,000 clones, 89% of them seen once. The sequencing input was PBMCs or T cells enriched from blood (not recorded which). The clonotype originates from a woman between 40 and 55 years old who had recovered from COVID-19. V gene TRBV7-2 combines with J gene TRBJ1-6; 8 bases align to TRBD1. CDR3: CASSSRDRRDSPLHF. The CDR3 bases are TGTGCCAGCAGCTCTCGGGACAGGAGGGATTCACCCCTCCACTTT.